The entry that follows covers one T cell receptor (beta chain) sequence. Its antigen is unidentified. RNA transcripts gave rise to amplified TCR beta CDR3 regions. RT-PCR in the first round (using the HTBI primer set) targeted the TCR CDR3. TCRdb used MiXCR to reprocess the multiplex PCR reads, holding one entry per CDR3 protein. Of hundreds of thousands of distinct CDR3 sequences in the sample, around 16% are singletons; the top ten hold 11% to 15%. The source of the sample is a study of T cells in Graves' hyperthyroidism and ophthalmopathy. The CDR3 is made up of 15 amino acids. Germline V gene data show CDR1 as SGDLS and CDR2 as YYNGEE. Trimming removed 1 base from V and 2 bases from J, with 13 bases in between. Study-level results: The model's output predicted ophthalmopathy at a median of around 7 months prior to onset.

Reasons for excluding patients were uncontrolled infection, other autoimmune disease, pregnancy or lactation. The sequencing input was blood. The receptor comes from a woman aged 18-29 years with Graves' hyperthyroidism. The J gene is TRBJ2-7, the V gene TRBV9; D possibly corresponds to TRBD2 (6 bases). CDR3 residues: CASSVLASGAYEQYF. The CDR3 nucleotides read TGTGCCAGCAGCGTACTGGCCTCGGGGGCCTACGAGCAGTACTTC.